The 21 T cell receptor beta chains below all came from one sample that was sequenced in a study of OX40 agonist ivuxolimab in advanced cancers. Measured with immunoSEQ multiplex PCR; TCRdb has only the in-frame clones, and not every one. The sample includes tens of thousands of clones, 85% to 90% of them seen just once. The sequencing used CD4+ or CD8+ T cells sorted from blood, collected in a trial of the OX40 agonist ivuxolimab. These receptors were obtained from an adult with an advanced solid tumor such as melanoma, head and neck, liver or kidney cancer.

In this sample, this clone turned up a few times. The chain carries TRBV29-1 and TRBJ2-2; tentative D call: TRBD2 (6 bases). Trimming stripped 7 bases from V and 5 bases from J, with 20 bases between. Germline lookup yields CDR1 SQVTM and CDR2 ANQGSEA. The CDR3 sequence is 15 residues long. The CDR3, as DNA: TGCAGCGCCTCTTTCTCGGGAGAGGGAACCGGGGAGCTGTTTTTT. Translated, it gives CSASFSGEGTGELFF.

There are a few counts of this clone. The CDR3 DNA reads TGCGCCAGCAGCTCTGGCCCCTCGACAGGGGTAAGGGTCTACGAGCAGTACTTC. Protein: CASSSGPSTGVRVYEQYF. The V call is TRBV5-1, the J call TRBJ2-7; 8 bases line up with TRBD1. The CDR3 loop spans 18 amino acids. Germline CDR1 is SGHRS and CDR2 is YFSETQ. The trim removed 3 bases at V and 3 bases at J, leaving 17 bases unmatched.

This chain uses TRBV6-1 with TRBJ1-1; D remains ambiguous. CDR3 size: 12 residues. The germline gives CDR1 MNHNS, CDR2 SASEGT. V dropped 3 bases and J dropped 3 bases, with 5 bases sitting between them. CDR3 in DNA: TGTGCCAGCAGTGACAGTTACACTGAAGCTTTCTTT. Translating it yields CASSDSYTEAFF.

The chain has TRBV5-1 and TRBJ2-5, with D possibly TRBD2 on 6 matching bases. The germline gives CDR1 SGHRS, CDR2 YFSETQ. The CDR3 is 13 amino acids. V gave up 5 bases and J gave up 5 bases, with 13 bases separating them. CDR3 sequence (DNA): TGCGCCAGCAGACGATCCCGGGAGGAGACCCAGTACTTC. Translating gives CASRRSREETQYF.

This clone has just one count. The rearrangement uses TRBV7-2 and TRBJ1-1; 7 nucleotides agree with TRBD1. The junction had 7 bases not matched to a gene; V was cut back by 5 bases and J by 10 bases. This CDR3 is built from 12 residues. Germline CDR1 is SGHTA and CDR2 is FQGNSA. CDR3 DNA: TGTGCCAGCAGCCAGGGGGACCGTCGAGCTTTCTTT. Its protein product is CASSQGDRRAFF.

The gene calls are TRBV5-1 and TRBJ1-4; TRBD1 matches 9 bases. J gave up 8 bases and V 0 bases, and 8 bases lay outside the gene matches. The CDR3 spans 16 residues. Germline V gene sequence: CDR1 SGHRS, CDR2 YFSETQ. The DNA for the CDR3 is TGCGCCAGCAGCTTGGGGACAGGGGCCGGAGTAGAAAAACTGTTTTTT. It translates to CASSLGTGAGVEKLFF.

Remarks on this clone: The sample has other DNA sequences that encode this CDR3 too. The chain employs TRBV30 and TRBJ1-2, with 7 positions matching TRBD1. The CDR3 is 16 amino acids. CDR1 GTSNPN and CDR2 SVGIG come from the germline V gene (reference sequence). Unmatched junction bases numbered 17, after V lost 5 bases and J lost 5 bases. Here the CDR3 DNA reads TGTGCCTGGGGGACCCCGGACAGGCCGTCGAATTATGGCTACACCTTC. Translated: CAWGTPDRPSNYGYTF.

The chain uses TRBV30 and TRBJ1-5; D gene uncertain. Trimming removed 1 base from V and 3 bases from J, with 10 bases in between. The CDR3 is made up of 14 amino acids. Germline values: CDR1 GTSNPN, CDR2 SVGIG (reference sequence). The CDR3: CAWSAGSLNQPQHF. CDR3 sequence (DNA): TGTGCCTGGAGTGCAGGTAGCCTCAATCAGCCCCAGCATTTT. Combining the CDR3 with reference TRBV30 and TRBJ1-5 gives the whole variable domain SQTIHQWPATLVQPVGSPLSLECTVEGTSNPNLYWYRQAAGRGLQLLFYSVGIGQISSEVPQNLSASRPQDRQFILSSKKLLLSDSGFYLCAWSAGSLNQPQHFGDGTRLSIL.

V gene TRBV7-2 combines with J gene TRBJ1-1; possible D gene TRBD1, 5 bases. Germline loops: CDR1 SGHTA, CDR2 FQGNSA. The CDR3 consists of 14 residues. The V gene lost 4 bases and the J gene lost 11 bases, with 20 bases spanning the gap. The CDR3, as DNA: TGTGCCAGCAGCTCGGGACTTACCAGCCCAGGGGCTTTCTTT. It is translated as CASSSGLTSPGAFF.

The rearrangement uses TRBV29-1 and TRBJ2-5; perhaps TRBD1 as D (5 bases). The CDR3 has 12 amino acids. From germline, CDR1 is SQVTM and CDR2 ANQGSEA. The CDR3 loop reads CSLSQGTETQYF. The CDR3 DNA reads as TGCAGTCTCTCCCAGGGAACGGAGACCCAGTACTTC.

The V call is TRBV5-6, the J call TRBJ2-7; maybe TRBD1 (5 bases). The CDR3 is made up of 14 amino acids. The germline V and J ends were trimmed by 0 bases and 2 bases, with 9 bases remaining between them. Germline V CDR1 and CDR2: SGHDT, YYEEEE. The CDR3 coding sequence is TGTGCCAGCAGCTTGGGGGGCAGGGCCTACGAGCAGTACTTC. Its translation is CASSLGGRAYEQYF.

This chain links TRBV2 with TRBJ2-7, with 8 bases that match TRBD2. Germline values: CDR1 SNHLY, CDR2 FYNNEI. The CDR3 runs to 16 residues. Unmatched junction bases numbered 14, after V lost 6 bases and J lost 4 bases. DNA for the CDR3: TGTGCCAGCAGGGAACGCTGGGGCGGGGGGCCTTACGAGCAGTACTTC. Translation gives CASRERWGGGPYEQYF.

Only a few counts were recorded for this clone. The chain combines TRBV7-9 with TRBJ1-6; 7 bases line up with TRBD1. Germline assignment: CDR1 SEHNR and CDR2 FQNEAQ (reference sequence). With 4 bases clipped from V and 6 bases from J, the junction kept 3 bases outside the gene matches. The CDR3 consists of 14 residues. The CDR3 loop is CASSSGQLNSPLHF. The CDR3 nucleotides read TGTGCCAGCAGCTCGGGACAGCTTAATTCACCCCTCCACTTT. The complete variable domain, with remaining parts taken from reference TRBV7-9 and TRBJ1-6, reads DTGVSQNPRHKITKRGQNVTFRCDPISEHNRLYWYRQTLGQGPEFLTYFQNEAQLEKSRLLSDRFSAERPKGSFSTLEIQRTEQGDSAMYLCASSSGQLNSPLHFGNGTRLTVT.

The V and J genes are TRBV5-4 and TRBJ2-3; a possible D gene is TRBD1 (7 bases). The CDR3 is made up of 15 amino acids. The V end was cut by 10 bases, the J end by 4 bases, with 22 bases between. Per the germline V gene, CDR1 is SGHNT and CDR2 is YYREEE (reference sequence). In DNA, the CDR3 is TGTGCCGGAGGGGGCCTAGGGGGCGCGGCAGATACGCAGTATTTT. Protein sequence: CAGGGLGGAADTQYF.

The rearrangement links TRBV11-3 to TRBJ2-1, with unresolved D. CDR3 length: 11 residues. The V gene lost 0 bases and the J gene lost 9 bases, with 3 bases spanning the gap. CDR1 SGHNT and CDR2 YENEEA come from the germline V gene. The CDR3 is CASSLEAEQFF. Written as DNA, the CDR3 is TGTGCCAGCAGCTTAGAGGCTGAGCAGTTCTTC.

V usage is TRBV11-3 and J usage is TRBJ2-7; D assignment may be TRBD1 or TRBD2 (5 bases each). Germline CDR1 is SGHNT and CDR2 is YENEEA. This CDR3 has 16 residues. V was pared by 1 base and J by 0 bases, with 13 bases between. The CDR3 bases are TGTGCCAGCAGCTTAGTCGGGGCAGGGAGCTCCTACGAGCAGTACTTC. Translating it yields CASSLVGAGSSYEQYF.

V is TRBV11-2 and J is TRBJ2-1, with a weak D call TRBD2 (7 bases). Germline CDR1 and CDR2: SGHAT and FQNNGV. Deletions cut 1 base from V and 4 bases from J, with 11 bases between. The CDR3 runs 15 residues. DNA for the CDR3: TGTGCCAGCAGCTTAGGTGCGGGGGCTTACAATGAGCAGTTCTTC. As protein: CASSLGAGAYNEQFF.

This clone was seen only once. The gene calls are TRBV7-2 and TRBJ1-2, with 10 positions matching TRBD1. The CDR3 has 14 amino acids. Trimming at V came to 6 bases and at J to 3 bases, leaving 4 bases not matched to a gene. The germline V gene has CDR1 SGHTA and CDR2 FQGNSA. CDR3 in amino acids: CASRRTGGDYGYTF. DNA of the CDR3: TGTGCCAGCAGACGGACAGGGGGAGACTATGGCTACACCTTC.

The V and J genes are TRBV29-1 and TRBJ2-7; D is perhaps TRBD1 (5 bases). The CDR3 covers 13 residues. Trimming took 2 bases from V and 0 from J, leaving 8 bases between them. CDR1 is SQVTM and CDR2 is ANQGSEA in the germline V gene. CDR3 in amino acids: CSVEPDNSYEQYF. The CDR3 region has the DNA TGCAGCGTTGAACCGGACAACTCCTACGAGCAGTACTTC.

The chain employs TRBV11-2 and TRBJ2-3; no firm D call. This CDR3 is built from 12 residues. V dropped 5 bases and J dropped 2 bases, with 5 bases sitting between them. In germline, CDR1 is SGHAT, CDR2 FQNNGV. The CDR3 protein is CASSPPTDTQYF. The CDR3 DNA reads TGTGCCAGCAGCCCCCCCACAGATACGCAGTATTTT.

The chain carries TRBV6-6 and TRBJ1-3; no clear D gene. Germline values: CDR1 MNHNY, CDR2 SVGAGI (reference sequence). The CDR3 totals 15 residues. Trimming took off 4 bases at V and 4 bases at J, with 14 bases between the two ends. The CDR3 loop is CASSLGTMGGNTIYF. The CDR3 DNA is TGTGCCAGCAGTTTGGGTACTATGGGAGGAAACACCATATATTTT.